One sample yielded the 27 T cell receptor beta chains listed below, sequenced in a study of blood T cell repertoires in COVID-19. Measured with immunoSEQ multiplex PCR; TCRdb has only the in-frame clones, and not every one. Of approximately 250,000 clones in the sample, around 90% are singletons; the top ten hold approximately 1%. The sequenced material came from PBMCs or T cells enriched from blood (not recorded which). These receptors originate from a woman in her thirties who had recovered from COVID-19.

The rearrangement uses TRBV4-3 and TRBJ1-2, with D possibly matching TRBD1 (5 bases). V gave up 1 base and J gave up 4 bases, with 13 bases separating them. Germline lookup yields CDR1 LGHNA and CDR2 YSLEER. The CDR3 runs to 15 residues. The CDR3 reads CASSQGAGRFYGYTF. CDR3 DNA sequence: TGCGCCAGCAGCCAAGGAGCAGGGCGCTTCTATGGCTACACCTTC.

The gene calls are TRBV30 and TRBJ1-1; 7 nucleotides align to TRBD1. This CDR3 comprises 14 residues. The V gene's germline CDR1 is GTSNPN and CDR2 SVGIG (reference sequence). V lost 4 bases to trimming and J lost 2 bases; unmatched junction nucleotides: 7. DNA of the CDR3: TGTGCCTGGAACCTGGGACAGCCTAACACTGAAGCTTTCTTT. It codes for CAWNLGQPNTEAFF.

The CDR3 here is CASSDGTSSYNEQFF. DNA for the CDR3: TGCGCCAGCAGCGACGGGACTTCCTCCTACAATGAGCAGTTCTTC. The J gene is TRBJ2-1, the V gene TRBV5-1; tentatively, D is TRBD2 (6 bases). There are 15 residues in the CDR3. Trimming shortened V by 4 bases and J by 0 bases, and 11 bases separated the two germline ends. CDR1 and CDR2 from the germline V gene are SGHRS and YFSETQ.

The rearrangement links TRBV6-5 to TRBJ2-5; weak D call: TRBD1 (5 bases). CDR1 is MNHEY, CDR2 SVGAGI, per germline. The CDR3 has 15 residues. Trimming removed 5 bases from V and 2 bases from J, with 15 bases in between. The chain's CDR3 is CASSRTTTVQETQYF. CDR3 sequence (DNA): TGTGCCAGCAGTCGGACCACGACAGTTCAAGAGACCCAGTACTTC.

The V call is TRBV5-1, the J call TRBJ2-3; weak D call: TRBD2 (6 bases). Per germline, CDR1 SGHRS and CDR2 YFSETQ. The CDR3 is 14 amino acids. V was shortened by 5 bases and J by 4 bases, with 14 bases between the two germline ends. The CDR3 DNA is TGCGCCAGCAGACCTGAGGGGAGGTCAGATACGCAGTATTTT. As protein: CASRPEGRSDTQYF.

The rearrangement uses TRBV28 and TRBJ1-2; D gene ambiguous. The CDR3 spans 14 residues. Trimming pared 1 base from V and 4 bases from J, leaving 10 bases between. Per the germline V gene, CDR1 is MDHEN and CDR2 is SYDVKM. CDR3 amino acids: CASSLSQESYGYTF. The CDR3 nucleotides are TGTGCCAGCAGTTTATCCCAGGAATCCTATGGCTACACCTTC.

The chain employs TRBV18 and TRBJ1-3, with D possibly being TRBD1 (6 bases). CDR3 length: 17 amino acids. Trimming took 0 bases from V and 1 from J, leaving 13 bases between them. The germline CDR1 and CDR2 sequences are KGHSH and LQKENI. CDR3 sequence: CASSPPGMGASGNTIYF. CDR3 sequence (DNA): TGTGCCAGCTCACCACCTGGGATGGGGGCTTCTGGAAACACCATATATTTT.

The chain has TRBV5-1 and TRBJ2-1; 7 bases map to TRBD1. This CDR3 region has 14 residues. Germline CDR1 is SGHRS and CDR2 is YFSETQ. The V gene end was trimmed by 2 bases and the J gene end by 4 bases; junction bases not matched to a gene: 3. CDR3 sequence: CASSLGDRYNEQFF. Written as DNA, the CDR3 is TGCGCCAGCAGCTTAGGGGACAGATACAATGAGCAGTTCTTC.

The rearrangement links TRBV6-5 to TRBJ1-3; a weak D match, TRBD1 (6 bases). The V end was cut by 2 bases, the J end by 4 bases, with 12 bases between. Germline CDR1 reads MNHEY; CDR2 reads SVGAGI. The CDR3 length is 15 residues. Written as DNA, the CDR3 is TGTGCCAGCAGTTACACAGGGACCGAAGGAAACACCATATATTTT. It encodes CASSYTGTEGNTIYF.

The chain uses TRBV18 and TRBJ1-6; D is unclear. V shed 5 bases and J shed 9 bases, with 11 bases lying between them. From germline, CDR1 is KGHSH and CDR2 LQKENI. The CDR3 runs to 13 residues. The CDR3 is CASSEGGVSPLHF. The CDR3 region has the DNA TGTGCCAGCTCAGAGGGCGGTGTTTCACCCCTCCACTTT.

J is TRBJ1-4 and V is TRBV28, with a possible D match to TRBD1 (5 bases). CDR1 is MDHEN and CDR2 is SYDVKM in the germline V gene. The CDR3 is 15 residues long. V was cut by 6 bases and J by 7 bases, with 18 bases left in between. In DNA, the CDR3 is TGTGCCAGCAGCGCCGGGACTAGTGTGGGTGAAAAACTGTTTTTT. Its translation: CASSAGTSVGEKLFF.

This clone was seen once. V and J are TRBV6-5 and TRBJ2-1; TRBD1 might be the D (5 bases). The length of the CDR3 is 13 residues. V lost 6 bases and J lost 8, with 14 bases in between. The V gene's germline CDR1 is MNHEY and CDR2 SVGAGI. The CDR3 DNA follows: TGTGCCAGCAGCTCACTCCAGGGTGATGAGCAGTTCTTC. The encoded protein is CASSSLQGDEQFF.

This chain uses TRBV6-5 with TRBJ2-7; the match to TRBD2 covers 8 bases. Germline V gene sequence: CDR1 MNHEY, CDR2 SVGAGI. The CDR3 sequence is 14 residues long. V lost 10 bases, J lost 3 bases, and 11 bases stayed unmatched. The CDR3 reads CATTTRGGYYEQYF. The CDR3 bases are TGTGCCACCACAACCCGGGGGGGTTACTACGAGCAGTACTTC.

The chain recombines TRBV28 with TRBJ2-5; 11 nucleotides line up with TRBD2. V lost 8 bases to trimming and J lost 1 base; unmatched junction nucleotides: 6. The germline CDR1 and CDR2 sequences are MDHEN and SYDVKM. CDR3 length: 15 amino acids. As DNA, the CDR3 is TGTGCCAGCGGTCCTAGCGGGGGGTTCCAAGAGACCCAGTACTTC. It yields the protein CASGPSGGFQETQYF.

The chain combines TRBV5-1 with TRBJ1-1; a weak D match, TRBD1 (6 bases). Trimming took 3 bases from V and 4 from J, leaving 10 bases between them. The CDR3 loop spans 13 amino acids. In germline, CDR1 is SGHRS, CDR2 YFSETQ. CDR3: CASSSGGGTEAFF. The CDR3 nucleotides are TGCGCCAGCAGCTCGGGGGGCGGCACTGAAGCTTTCTTT.

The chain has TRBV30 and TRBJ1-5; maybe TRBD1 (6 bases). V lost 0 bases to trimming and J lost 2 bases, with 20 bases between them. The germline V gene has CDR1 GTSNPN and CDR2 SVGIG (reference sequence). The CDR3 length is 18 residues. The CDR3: CAWSVRGRGEGGNQPQHF. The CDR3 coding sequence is TGTGCCTGGAGTGTACGAGGTCGGGGGGAGGGGGGCAATCAGCCCCAGCATTTT.

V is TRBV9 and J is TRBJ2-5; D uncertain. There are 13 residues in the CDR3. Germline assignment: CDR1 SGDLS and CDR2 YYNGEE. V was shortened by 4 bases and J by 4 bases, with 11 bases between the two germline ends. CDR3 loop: CASSPRPPETQYF. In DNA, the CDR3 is TGTGCCAGCAGCCCGCGCCCACCAGAGACCCAGTACTTC.

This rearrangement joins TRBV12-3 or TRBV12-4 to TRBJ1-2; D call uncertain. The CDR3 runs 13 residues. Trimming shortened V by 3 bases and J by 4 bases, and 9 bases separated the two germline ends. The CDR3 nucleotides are TGTGCCAGCAGTTTTGGCCGTTCCTATGGCTACACCTTC. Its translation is CASSFGRSYGYTF.

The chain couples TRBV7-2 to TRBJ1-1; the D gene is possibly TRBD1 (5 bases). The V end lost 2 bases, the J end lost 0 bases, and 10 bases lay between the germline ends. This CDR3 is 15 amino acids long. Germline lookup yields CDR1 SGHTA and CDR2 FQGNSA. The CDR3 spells CASSLFPGLNTEAFF. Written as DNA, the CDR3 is TGTGCCAGCAGCTTATTTCCAGGGCTGAACACTGAAGCTTTCTTT.

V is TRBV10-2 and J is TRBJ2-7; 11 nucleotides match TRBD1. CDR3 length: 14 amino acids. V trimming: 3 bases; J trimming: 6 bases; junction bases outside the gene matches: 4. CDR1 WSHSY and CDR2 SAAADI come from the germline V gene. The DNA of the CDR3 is TGCGCCAGCAGTGACCTCGGGACAGGGGGCGAGCAGTACTTC. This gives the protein CASSDLGTGGEQYF.

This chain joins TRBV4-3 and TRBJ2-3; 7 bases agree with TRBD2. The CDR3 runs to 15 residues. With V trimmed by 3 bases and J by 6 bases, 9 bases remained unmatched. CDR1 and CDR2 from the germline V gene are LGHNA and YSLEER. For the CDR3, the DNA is TGCGCCAGCAGCCAGGGGGGGTTCGGTTCCGATACGCAGTATTTT. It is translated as CASSQGGFGSDTQYF.

CDR3 loop: CASSIDGLRPKKLFF. The CDR3 coding sequence is TGTGCCAGTAGTATCGACGGACTCAGACCCAAAAAACTGTTTTTT. This chain uses TRBV19 with TRBJ1-4; D is undetermined. Trimming took 3 bases from V and 9 from J, leaving 17 bases between them. This CDR3 has 15 amino acids. Germline CDR1 is LNHDA and CDR2 is SQIVND (reference sequence).

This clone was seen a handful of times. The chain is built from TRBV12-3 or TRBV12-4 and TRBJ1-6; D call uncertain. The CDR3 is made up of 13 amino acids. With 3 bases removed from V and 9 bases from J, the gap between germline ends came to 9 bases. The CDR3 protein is CASSLSQVSPLHF. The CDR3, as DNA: TGTGCCAGCAGTTTGAGCCAGGTTTCACCCCTCCACTTT.

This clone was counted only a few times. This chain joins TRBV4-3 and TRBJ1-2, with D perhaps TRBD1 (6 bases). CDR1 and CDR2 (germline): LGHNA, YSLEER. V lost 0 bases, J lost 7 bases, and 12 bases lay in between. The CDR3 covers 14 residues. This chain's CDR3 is CASSQDMGRGGYTF. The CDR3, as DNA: TGCGCCAGCAGCCAAGATATGGGCAGGGGTGGCTACACCTTC.

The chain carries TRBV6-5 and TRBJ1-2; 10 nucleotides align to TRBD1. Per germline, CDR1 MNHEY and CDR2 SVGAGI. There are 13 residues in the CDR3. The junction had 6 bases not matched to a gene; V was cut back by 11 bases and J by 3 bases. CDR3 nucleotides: TGTGCCGGAGGGGACAGGGGAGACTATGGCTACACCTTC. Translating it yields CAGGDRGDYGYTF.

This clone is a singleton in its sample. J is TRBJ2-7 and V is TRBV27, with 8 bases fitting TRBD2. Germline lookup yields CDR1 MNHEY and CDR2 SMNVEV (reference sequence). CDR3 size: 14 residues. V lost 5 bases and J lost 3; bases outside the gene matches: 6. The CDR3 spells CASSEDGRDYEQYF. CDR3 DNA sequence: TGTGCCAGCAGTGAGGACGGGAGGGACTACGAGCAGTACTTC.

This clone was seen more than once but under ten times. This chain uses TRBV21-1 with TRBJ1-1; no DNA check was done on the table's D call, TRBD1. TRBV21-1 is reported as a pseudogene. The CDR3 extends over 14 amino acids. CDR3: CASSSLLTGTEAFF. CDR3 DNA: TGTGCCAGCAGCTCTCTCTTGACAGGGACTGAAGCTTTCTTT.